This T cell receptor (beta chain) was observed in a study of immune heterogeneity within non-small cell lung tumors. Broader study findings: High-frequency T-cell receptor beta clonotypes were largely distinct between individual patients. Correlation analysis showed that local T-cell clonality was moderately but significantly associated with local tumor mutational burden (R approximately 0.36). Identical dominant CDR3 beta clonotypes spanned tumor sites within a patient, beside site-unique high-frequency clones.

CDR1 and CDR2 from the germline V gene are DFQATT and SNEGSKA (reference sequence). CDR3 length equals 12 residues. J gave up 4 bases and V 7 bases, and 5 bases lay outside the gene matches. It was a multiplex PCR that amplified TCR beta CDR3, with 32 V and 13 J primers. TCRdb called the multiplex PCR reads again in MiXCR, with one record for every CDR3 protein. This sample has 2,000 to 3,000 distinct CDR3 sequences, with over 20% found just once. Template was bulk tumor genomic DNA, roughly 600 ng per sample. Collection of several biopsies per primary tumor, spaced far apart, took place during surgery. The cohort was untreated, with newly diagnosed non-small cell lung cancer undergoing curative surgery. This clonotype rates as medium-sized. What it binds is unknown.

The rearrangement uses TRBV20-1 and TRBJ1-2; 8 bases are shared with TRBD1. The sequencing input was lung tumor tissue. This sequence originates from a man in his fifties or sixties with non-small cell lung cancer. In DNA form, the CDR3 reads TGCAGTGATTCCAGGGGGCTCTATGGCTACACCTTC. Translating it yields CSDSRGLYGYTF.